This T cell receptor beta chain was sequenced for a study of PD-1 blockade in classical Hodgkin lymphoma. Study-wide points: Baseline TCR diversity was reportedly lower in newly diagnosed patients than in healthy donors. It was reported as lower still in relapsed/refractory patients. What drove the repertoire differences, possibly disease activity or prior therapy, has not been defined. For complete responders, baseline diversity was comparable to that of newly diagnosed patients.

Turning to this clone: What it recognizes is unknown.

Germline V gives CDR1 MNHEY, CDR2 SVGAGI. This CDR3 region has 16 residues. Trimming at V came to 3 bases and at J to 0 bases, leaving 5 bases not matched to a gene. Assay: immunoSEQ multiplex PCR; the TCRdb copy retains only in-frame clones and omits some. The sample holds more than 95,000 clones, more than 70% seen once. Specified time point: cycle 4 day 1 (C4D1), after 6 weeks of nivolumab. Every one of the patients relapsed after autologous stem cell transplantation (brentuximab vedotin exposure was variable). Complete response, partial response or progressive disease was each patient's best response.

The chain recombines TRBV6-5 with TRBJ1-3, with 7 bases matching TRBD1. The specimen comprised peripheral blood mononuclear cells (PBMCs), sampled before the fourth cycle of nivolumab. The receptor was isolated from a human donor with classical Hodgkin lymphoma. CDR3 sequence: CASSYKGQTSGNTIYF. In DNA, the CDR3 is TGTGCCAGCAGTTATAAGGGACAGACCTCTGGAAACACCATATATTTT.